This T cell receptor beta chain comes out of a study of control samples from healthy donors and cancer patients. The data were produced by immunoSEQ multiplex PCR, yet TCRdb's version contains in-frame clones alone and is incomplete. The sample lists about 140,000 clones, roughly nine tenths occurring once. CDR1 and CDR2 from the germline V gene are SEHNR and FQNEAQ (reference sequence). CDR3 length: 13 amino acids. The V end was cut by 1 base, the J end by 6 bases, with 9 bases between. This chain connects TRBV7-9 to TRBJ1-1; D call uncertain. The sequenced sample was blood. This receptor was identified in a man between 18 and 29 years old in good health. CDR3 nucleotides: TGTGCCAGCAGCTTAGTAGAAAGGTCTGAAGCTTTCTTT. Translating gives CASSLVERSEAFF.